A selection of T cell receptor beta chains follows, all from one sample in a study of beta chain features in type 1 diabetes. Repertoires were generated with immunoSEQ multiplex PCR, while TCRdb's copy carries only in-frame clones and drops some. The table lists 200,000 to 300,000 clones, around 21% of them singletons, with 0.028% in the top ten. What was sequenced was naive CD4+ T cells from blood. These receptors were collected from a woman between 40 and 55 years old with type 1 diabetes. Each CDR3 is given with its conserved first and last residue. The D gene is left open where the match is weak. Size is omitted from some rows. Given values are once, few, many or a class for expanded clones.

CSVETGEQYF	TGCAGCGTGGAGACGGGTGAGCAGTACTTC	TRBV29-1	NA	TRBJ2-7	10	few
CASSLASYNEQFF	TGTGCCAGCTCTCTAGCGTCCTACAATGAGCAGTTCTTC	TRBV18	NA	TRBJ2-1	13	NA
CASAYLTGELFF	TGTGCCAGCGCCTACTTAACCGGGGAGCTGTTTTTT	TRBV2	NA	TRBJ2-2	12	few
CASSATSGLPGETQYF	TGTGCCAGCAGTGCGACTAGCGGTTTGCCTGGAGAGACCCAGTACTTC	TRBV25-1	TRBD2	TRBJ2-5	16	few
CASRSGTSGDTDTQYF	TGTGCCAGTCGTAGCGGGACTAGCGGGGACACAGATACGCAGTATTTT	TRBV10-3	TRBD2	TRBJ2-3	16	NA
CASSPVTGWETQYF	TGTGCTAGCAGCCCGGTGACAGGGTGGGAGACCCAGTACTTC	TRBV7-7	TRBD1	TRBJ2-5	14	few
CASSFMGYNEKLFF	TGTGCCAGCAGCTTCATGGGCTACAATGAAAAACTGTTTTTT	TRBV7-9	NA	TRBJ1-4	14	few
CASGYTAETEAFF	TGTGCCAGTGGGTACACTGCGGAGACTGAAGCTTTCTTT	TRBV19	NA	TRBJ1-1	13	NA
CASRSGVSYGYTF	TGTGCCAGCAGATCCGGGGTGAGCTATGGCTACACCTTC	TRBV5-6	NA	TRBJ1-2	13	NA
CATSRDRAGVETQYF	TGTGCCACCAGCAGAGATCGGGCGGGAGTGGAGACCCAGTACTTC	TRBV15	TRBD2	TRBJ2-5	15	once
CATSRDPGAYNEQFF	TGTGCCACCAGCAGAGACCCGGGAGCCTACAATGAGCAGTTCTTC	TRBV15	NA	TRBJ2-1	15	few
CASSSGYEQYF	TGTGCCAGCAGCTCGGGGTACGAGCAGTACTTC	TRBV5-6	NA	TRBJ2-7	11	few
CASTKGIAIQGETQYF	TGTGCCAGTACCAAAGGGATAGCGATCCAGGGGGAGACCCAGTACTTC	TRBV19	NA	TRBJ2-5	16	NA
CASSVAADSEGNTIYF	TGTGCCAGCAGCGTAGCCGCGGACAGTGAGGGAAACACCATATATTTT	TRBV9	NA	TRBJ1-3	16	few
CASSTLTGELFF	TGTGCCAGCAGCACTCTGACCGGGGAGCTGTTTTTT	TRBV7-9	NA	TRBJ2-2	12	once
CASSQGTSGITDTQYF	TGCGCCAGCAGCCAAGGCACTAGCGGGATCACAGATACGCAGTATTTT	TRBV4-3	TRBD2	TRBJ2-3	16	NA
CASSARRIAKNIQYF	TGTGCCAGCAGTGCCCGGCGGATAGCCAAAAACATTCAGTACTTC	TRBV28	NA	TRBJ2-4	15	NA
CSVVGGKRGLFLLEQYF	TGCAGCGTTGTGGGGGGGAAGAGGGGACTTTTCTTGTTGGAGCAGTACTTC	TRBV29-1	TRBD2	TRBJ2-7	17	few
CASRASGGTYEQYF	TGCGCCAGCAGGGCTAGCGGGGGTACCTACGAGCAGTACTTC	TRBV5-1	TRBD2	TRBJ2-7	14	NA
CASSYSVVRADYGYTF	TGTGCCAGCAGTTACTCCGTGGTCAGGGCTGACTATGGCTACACCTTC	TRBV6-5	NA	TRBJ1-2	16	few